This T cell receptor (beta chain) was recorded in a study of CD8 T cells in ankylosing spondylitis. This CDR3 is built from 14 residues. V shed 7 bases and J 0 bases; nucleotides not matched to a gene: 5. The sample holds a few counts of this clonotype. Its specificity is not known. In making TCR beta libraries, quantitative 5'-RACE with molecular barcodes was used. TCRdb reprocessed the 5' RACE reads with MiXCR, giving one entry per CDR3 protein. Altogether a few hundred thousand distinct CDR3 sequences are present, about 12% being singletons, with the ten largest covering nearly 7%. The study, taken as a whole, reports: Within peripheral blood, clones linked to disease were CD8+ and relatively rare. Ankylosing spondylitis blood seemed to carry a telltale TCR beta motif made of fewer than ten highly homologous variants.

The specimen was blood, either unsorted or a sorted T cell fraction (not recorded which). The chain joins TRBV12-3 or TRBV12-4 to TRBJ1-2; 7 nucleotides line up with TRBD1. This clonotype was sampled from a male donor with ankylosing spondylitis. CDR3: CASKSTGPNYGYTF. The CDR3 DNA reads TGTGCCAGCAAATCGACAGGGCCTAACTATGGCTACACCTTC.